This T cell receptor (beta chain) appears in the sequencing data of a study of metastatic and nonmetastatic thyroid tumors (dated by TCRdb to the early 2020s). Some background on the complete study: Repertoires from peripheral blood and from tumor or nodule tissue samples of malignant and benign thyroid patients were compared. The study at large found these results: In both blood and tumor samples, TCR beta diversity was reported to be significantly higher in malignant tumors than in benign nodules.

The method behind the library was PCR. This sample was sequenced with an Illumina HiSeq 4000. The TCR beta-chain CDR3 region of each patient was profiled by high-throughput sequencing. The authors' analysis ran thus. CDR3 differences across clinicopathological groups were used to build a classifier for discriminating distant-metastatic papillary thyroid cancer patients. To measure repertoire diversity the researchers used the Shannon index, while the Morisita-Horn index served to gauge how similar the tumor and blood repertoires were. TCRdb passed the public sequencing reads through fastp at Q25 and MiXCR, retaining productive beta sequences. TCRdb assigned the V and J calls; the authors' analysis was not used. The sample table records thousands of clones; 30% to 35% of these occur just once. The ten top clones hold roughly 22% of the sample. Before undergoing thyroid surgery, none of the patients had been given any kind of treatment. Using T-cell receptor beta sequencing, the researchers looked back retrospectively at clinical samples from patients, gathered between about 2012 and 2019.

The CDR3 spans 16 residues, from the cysteine through the phenylalanine. The DNA shown is the 48-base CDR3, in frame from base 1. Sequences MNHEY (CDR1) and SMNVEV (CDR2) are obtained from the germline V gene (reference sequence). V lost 4 bases and J lost 1 base; the stretch between them is 17 bases long. In its sample, this clone was seen a few times. Its antigen remains undetermined. Base qualities are missing; no much larger clone stands one base away. Sequencing was carried out using tumor tissue. The clonotype was recovered from a female donor with papillary thyroid cancer or a benign thyroid nodule (not recorded which). Some clones in this sample may be carry-over from other donors' samples. The V and J genes are TRBV27 and TRBJ2-7; possibly the D gene is TRBD2, per 6 matching bases. The CDR3 region: CASSSRRDSGSYEQYF. The sequenced DNA: TGTGCCAGCAGTTCCCGTCGGGATAGCGGATCCTACGAGCAGTACTTC.